This T cell receptor beta chain stems from a study of blood T cell repertoires in COVID-19. Study context: The samples span acute and convalescent COVID-19 from the United States, Italy and Spain. Sources were T cells, B-cell-depleted T cells, or PBMCs; the material itself was cDNA or gDNA.

V shed 3 bases and J shed 2 bases, with 11 bases lying between them. CDR1 and CDR2 from the germline V gene are LNHDA and SQIVND (reference sequence). The CDR3 has 15 amino acids. Per the original data handling: Amplifying reference gene primers gave estimates of nucleated cell counts. This table comes from immunoSEQ multiplex PCR, and its TCRdb copy is limited to in-frame clones, with some not included. D and trimming come from the DNA, and the V and J calls and clone size come from that table. The table lists 200,000 to 300,000 clones, 85% to 90% of them singletons, with 6.2% in the top ten. The chain links TRBV19 to TRBJ1-3; TRBD1 is a possible D gene (5 bases). This TCR was sampled from a man between 60 and 70 years old with acute or convalescent COVID-19. The source material was peripheral blood. The CDR3: CASSMGRQTGNTIYF. The CDR3 DNA reads TGTGCCAGTAGTATGGGGCGACAGACTGGAAACACCATATATTTT. Full variable domain (outside the CDR3, taken from reference TRBV19 and TRBJ1-3): DGGITQSPKYLFRKEGQNVTLSCEQNLNHDAMYWYRQDPGQGLRLIYYSQIVNDFQKGDIAEGYSVSREKKESFPLTVTSAQKNPTAFYLCASSMGRQTGNTIYFGEGSWLTVV.